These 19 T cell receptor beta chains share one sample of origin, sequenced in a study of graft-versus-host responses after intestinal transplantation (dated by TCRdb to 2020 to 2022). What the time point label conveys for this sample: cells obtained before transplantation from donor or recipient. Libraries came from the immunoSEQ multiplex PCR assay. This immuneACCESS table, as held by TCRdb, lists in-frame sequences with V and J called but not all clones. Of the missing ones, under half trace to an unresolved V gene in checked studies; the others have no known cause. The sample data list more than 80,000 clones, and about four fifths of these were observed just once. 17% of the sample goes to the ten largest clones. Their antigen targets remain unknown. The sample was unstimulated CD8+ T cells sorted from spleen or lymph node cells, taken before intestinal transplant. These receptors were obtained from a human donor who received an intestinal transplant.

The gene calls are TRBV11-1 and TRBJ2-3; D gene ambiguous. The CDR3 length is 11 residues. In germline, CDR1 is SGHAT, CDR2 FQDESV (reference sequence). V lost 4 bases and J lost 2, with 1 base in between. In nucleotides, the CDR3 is TGTGCCAGCAGCTCCACAGATACGCAGTATTTT. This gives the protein CASSSTDTQYF.

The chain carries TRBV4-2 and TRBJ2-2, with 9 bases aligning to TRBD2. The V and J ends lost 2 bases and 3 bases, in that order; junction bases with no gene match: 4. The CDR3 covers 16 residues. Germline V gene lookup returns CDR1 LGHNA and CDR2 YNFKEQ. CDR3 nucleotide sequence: TGTGCCAGCAGCCAACCTAGCGGGATTTACACCGGGGAGCTGTTTTTT. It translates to CASSQPSGIYTGELFF.

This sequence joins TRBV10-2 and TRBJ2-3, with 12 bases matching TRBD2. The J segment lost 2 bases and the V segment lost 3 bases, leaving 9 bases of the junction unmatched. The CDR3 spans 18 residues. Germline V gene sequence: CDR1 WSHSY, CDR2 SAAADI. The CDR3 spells CASSEQLAGGYSTDTQYF. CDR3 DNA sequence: TGCGCCAGCAGTGAACAGCTAGCGGGGGGGTATTCCACAGATACGCAGTATTTT.

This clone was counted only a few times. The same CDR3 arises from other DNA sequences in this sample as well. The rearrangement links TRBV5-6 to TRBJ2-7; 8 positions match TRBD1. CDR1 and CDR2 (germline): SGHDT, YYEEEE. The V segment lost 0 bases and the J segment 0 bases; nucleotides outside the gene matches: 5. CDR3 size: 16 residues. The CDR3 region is CASSLGGTGTSYEQYF. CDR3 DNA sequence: TGTGCCAGCAGCTTGGGGGGGACAGGTACCTCCTACGAGCAGTACTTC.

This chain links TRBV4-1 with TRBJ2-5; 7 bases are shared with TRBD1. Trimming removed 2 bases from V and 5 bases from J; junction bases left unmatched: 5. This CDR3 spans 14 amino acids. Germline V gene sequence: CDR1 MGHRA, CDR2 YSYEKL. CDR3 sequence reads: CASSQQTGRETQYF. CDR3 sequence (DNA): TGCGCCAGCAGCCAACAGACAGGGCGGGAGACCCAGTACTTC.

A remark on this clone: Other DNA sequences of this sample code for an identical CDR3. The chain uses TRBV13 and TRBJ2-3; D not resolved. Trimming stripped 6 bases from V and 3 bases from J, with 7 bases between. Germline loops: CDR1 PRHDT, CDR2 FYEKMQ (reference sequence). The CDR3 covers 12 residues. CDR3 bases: TGTGCCAGCAGTACCGGGACAGATACGCAGTATTTT. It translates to CASSTGTDTQYF.

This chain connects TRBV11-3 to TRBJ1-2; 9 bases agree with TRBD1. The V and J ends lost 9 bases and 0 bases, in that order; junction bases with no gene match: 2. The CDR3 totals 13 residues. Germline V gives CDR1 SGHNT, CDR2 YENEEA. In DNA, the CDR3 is TGTGCCAGAGGACAGGGGACTAACTATGGCTACACCTTC. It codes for CARGQGTNYGYTF.

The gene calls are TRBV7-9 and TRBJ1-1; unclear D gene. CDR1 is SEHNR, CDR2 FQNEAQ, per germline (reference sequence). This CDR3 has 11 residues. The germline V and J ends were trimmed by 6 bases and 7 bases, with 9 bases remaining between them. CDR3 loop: CASRGSGEAFF. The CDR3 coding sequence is TGTGCCAGCAGAGGGAGTGGTGAAGCTTTCTTT.

The CDR3 nucleotides are TGCACCAGCAGCCGGAGGACTAGCGGGGGGGCAGCAGATACGCAGTATTTT. It codes for CTSSRRTSGGAADTQYF. This rearrangement joins TRBV1 to TRBJ2-3; the D call of TRBD2 is as the table states it, not checked on the DNA. TRBV1 is labeled a pseudogene. The CDR3 consists of 17 residues.

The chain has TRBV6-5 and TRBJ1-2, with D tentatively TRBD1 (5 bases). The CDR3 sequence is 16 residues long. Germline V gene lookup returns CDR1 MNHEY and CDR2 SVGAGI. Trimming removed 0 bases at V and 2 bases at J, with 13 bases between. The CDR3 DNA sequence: TGTGCCAGCAGTTACTCAGAGGGGACGGTGAACTATGGCTACACCTTC. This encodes CASSYSEGTVNYGYTF.

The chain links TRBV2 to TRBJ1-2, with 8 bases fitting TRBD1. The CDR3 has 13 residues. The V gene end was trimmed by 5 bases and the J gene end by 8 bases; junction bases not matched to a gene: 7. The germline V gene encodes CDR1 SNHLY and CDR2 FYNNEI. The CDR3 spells CASSLQGARGYTF. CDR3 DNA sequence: TGTGCCAGCAGTCTCCAGGGGGCAAGGGGCTACACCTTC.

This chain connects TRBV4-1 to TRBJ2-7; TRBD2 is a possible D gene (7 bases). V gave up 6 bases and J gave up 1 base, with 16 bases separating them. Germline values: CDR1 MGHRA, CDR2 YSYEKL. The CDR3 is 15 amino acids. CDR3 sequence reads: CASRRRGGLSYEQYF. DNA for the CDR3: TGCGCCAGCAGGCGTAGGGGGGGGTTGTCCTACGAGCAGTACTTC.

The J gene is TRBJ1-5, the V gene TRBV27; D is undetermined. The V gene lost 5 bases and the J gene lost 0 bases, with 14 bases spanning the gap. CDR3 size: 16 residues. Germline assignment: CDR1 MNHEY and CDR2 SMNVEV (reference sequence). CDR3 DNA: TGTGCCAGCAGTGGGAGGCCATCCTTTAGCAATCAGCCCCAGCATTTT. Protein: CASSGRPSFSNQPQHF.

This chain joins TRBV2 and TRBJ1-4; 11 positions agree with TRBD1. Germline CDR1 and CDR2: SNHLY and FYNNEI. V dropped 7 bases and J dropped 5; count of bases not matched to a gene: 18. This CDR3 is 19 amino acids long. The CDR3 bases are TGTGCCAGCACTGATGGGGACAGGGGGATTTTAAGGTTCAATGAAAAACTGTTTTTT. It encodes CASTDGDRGILRFNEKLFF.

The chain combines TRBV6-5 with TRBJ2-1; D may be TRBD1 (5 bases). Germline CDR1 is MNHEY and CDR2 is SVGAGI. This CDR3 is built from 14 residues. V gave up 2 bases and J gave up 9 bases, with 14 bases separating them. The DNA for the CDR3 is TGTGCCAGCAGTTACAATCCAGGGATGGGTGAGCAGTTCTTC. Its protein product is CASSYNPGMGEQFF.

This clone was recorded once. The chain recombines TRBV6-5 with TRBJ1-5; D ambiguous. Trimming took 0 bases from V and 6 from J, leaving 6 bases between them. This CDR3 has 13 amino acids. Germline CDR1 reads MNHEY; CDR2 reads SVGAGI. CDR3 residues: CASSYSSAQPQHF. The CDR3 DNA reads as TGTGCCAGCAGTTACTCGAGTGCTCAGCCCCAGCATTTT.

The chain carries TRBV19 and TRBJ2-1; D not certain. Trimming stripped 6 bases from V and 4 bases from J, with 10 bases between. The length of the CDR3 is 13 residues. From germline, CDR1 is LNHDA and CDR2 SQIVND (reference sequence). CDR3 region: CASSYDTYNEQFF. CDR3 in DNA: TGTGCCAGTAGCTATGACACTTACAATGAGCAGTTCTTC. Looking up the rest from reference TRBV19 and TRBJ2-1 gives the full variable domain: DGGITQSPKYLFRKEGQNVTLSCEQNLNHDAMYWYRQDPGQGLRLIYYSQIVNDFQKGDIAEGYSVSREKKESFPLTVTSAQKNPTAFYLCASSYDTYNEQFFGPGTRLTVL.

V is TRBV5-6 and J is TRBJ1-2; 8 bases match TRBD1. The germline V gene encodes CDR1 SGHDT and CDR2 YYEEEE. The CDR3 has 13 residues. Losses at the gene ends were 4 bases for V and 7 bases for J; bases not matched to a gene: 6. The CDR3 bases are TGTGCCAGCAGCCTCCAGGGGGCTCGTGGCTACACCTTC. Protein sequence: CASSLQGARGYTF.

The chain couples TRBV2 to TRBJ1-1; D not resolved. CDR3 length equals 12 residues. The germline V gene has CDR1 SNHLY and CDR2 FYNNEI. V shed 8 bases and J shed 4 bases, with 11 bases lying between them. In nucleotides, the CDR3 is TGTGCCAGCTCCGCTGGGATCACTGAAGCTTTCTTT. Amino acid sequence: CASSAGITEAFF.